This T cell receptor (beta chain) originates from a study of control samples from healthy donors and cancer patients. This CDR3 contains 15 residues. Germline-derived CDR1 and CDR2 are SGDLS and YYNGEE. Trimming took 3 bases from V and 3 from J, leaving 13 bases between them. Data came from immunoSEQ multiplex PCR; TCRdb stores just in-frame clones and leaves some out. The sample lists roughly 120,000 clones, more than 85% occurring once. The chain combines TRBV9 with TRBJ1-3; no clear D gene. The sequenced material came from blood. The TCR originated in a man aged 30 to 39 in good health. CDR3 sequence reads: CASSESTQYGNTIYF. The DNA of the CDR3 is TGTGCCAGCAGCGAATCGACTCAGTATGGAAACACCATATATTTT.